The source of this T cell receptor beta chain is a study of T cell repertoires in cytomegalovirus infection. A single record per CDR3 protein comes from TCRdb applying MiXCR to the reads. This table has about a million distinct CDR3 sequences, roughly a third appearing once. This CDR3 is 13 amino acids long. V was clipped by 4 bases and J by 4 bases, with 10 bases between them. CDR1 is LNHDA, CDR2 SQIVND, per germline (reference sequence). Points from the study as a whole: The response measured ex vivo was dominated by TCR beta clonotypes (HLA-C-restricted and CMV-specific).

This clonotype has just a few counts. Its antigen is not identified. The sample in question was cultured CD8+ T cells from PBMCs, obtained from culture after CMV antigen stimulation. The origin of this receptor is a human donor in good health (CMV status not recorded). Some clones in this sample may be carry-over from other donors' samples. This chain links TRBV19 with TRBJ2-5, with D perhaps matching TRBD2 (6 bases). The CDR3 nucleotides read TGTGCCAGTAGTAGTCAGGAGGGAGAGACCCAGTACTTC. This encodes CASSSQEGETQYF.